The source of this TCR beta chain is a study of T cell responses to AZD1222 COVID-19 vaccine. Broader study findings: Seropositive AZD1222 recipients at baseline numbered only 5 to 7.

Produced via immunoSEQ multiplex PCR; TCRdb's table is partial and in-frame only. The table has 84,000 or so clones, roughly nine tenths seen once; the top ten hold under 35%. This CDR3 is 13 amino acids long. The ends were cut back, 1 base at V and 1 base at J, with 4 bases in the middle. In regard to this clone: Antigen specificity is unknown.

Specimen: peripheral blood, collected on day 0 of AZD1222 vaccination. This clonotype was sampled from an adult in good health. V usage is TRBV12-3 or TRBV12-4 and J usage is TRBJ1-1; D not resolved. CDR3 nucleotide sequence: TGTGCCAGCAGTTTAGGGGAGAACACTGAAGCTTTCTTT. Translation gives CASSLGENTEAFF.